One and the same sample provided the 27 T cell receptor beta chains below, sequenced in a study of post-analysis software for immune sequencing data. Study results and caveats: Compared with controls, patients had more of about 5 TRBV segments, including TRBV5-6, TRBV5-1 and TRBV20-1.

Antigen specificity for these receptors is unknown. Each TCR beta cDNA library carried unique molecular identifiers. TCRdb fed the PCR reads into MiXCR, producing one record per CDR3 protein. The repertoire includes under 900,000 distinct CDR3 sequences, roughly 50% of them detected once, and approximately 4.5% sits in the top ten. Input material: blood. These receptors originate from a girl between 5 and 17 years old with multiple sclerosis.

The chain uses TRBV20-1 and TRBJ2-1; either TRBD1 or TRBD2 may supply D (5 bases each). V was pared by 2 bases and J by 6 bases, with 8 bases between. There are 12 residues in the CDR3. Germline values: CDR1 DFQATT, CDR2 SNEGSKA (reference sequence). In DNA, the CDR3 is TGCAGTGCTAGACCGGGACCCAATGAGCAGTTCTTC. Translating gives CSARPGPNEQFF.

CDR3: CASSQVMAGGNYGYTF. The CDR3, as DNA: TGCGCCAGCAGCCAAGTGATGGCAGGGGGGAACTATGGCTACACCTTC. The chain employs TRBV4-1 and TRBJ1-2; 7 bases map to TRBD1. Looked up from germline, CDR1 is MGHRA and CDR2 is YSYEKL. J was trimmed by 2 bases and V by 1 base; bases with no gene match: 7. The CDR3 has 16 amino acids.

The rearrangement joins TRBV6-1 to TRBJ2-3; 10 positions agree with TRBD1. Losses at the gene ends were 8 bases for V and 3 bases for J; bases not matched to a gene: 11. Per the germline V gene, CDR1 is MNHNS and CDR2 is SASEGT. CDR3 length: 16 amino acids. The DNA for the CDR3 is TGTGCCAGCTCCGTATACTCGGGACAGGGGACAGATACGCAGTATTTT. Protein product: CASSVYSGQGTDTQYF.

J is TRBJ2-3 and V is TRBV7-9, with D uncertain. The CDR3 sequence is 17 residues long. The germline gives CDR1 SEHNR, CDR2 FQNEAQ (reference sequence). Trimming took 5 bases from V and 5 from J, leaving 23 bases between them. In nucleotides, the CDR3 is TGTGCCAGCAGCGGGTCCCCACAGCCAAGTCCCCAAGATACGCAGTATTTT. Translating it yields CASSGSPQPSPQDTQYF.

This clonotype was counted many times. This sequence joins TRBV7-9 and TRBJ2-1; 8 bases map to TRBD2. The germline V gene encodes CDR1 SEHNR and CDR2 FQNEAQ (reference sequence). The CDR3 sequence is 15 residues long. The V gene end was trimmed by 3 bases and the J gene end by 5 bases; junction bases not matched to a gene: 6. The DNA for the CDR3 is TGTGCCAGCAGCTTTCATCGGGAGGGCCACAATGAGCAGTTCTTC. It translates to CASSFHREGHNEQFF.

The chain joins TRBV29-1 to TRBJ2-4; 7 bases line up with TRBD2. The CDR3 totals 14 residues. CDR1 and CDR2 from the germline V gene are SQVTM and ANQGSEA. CDR3 sequence (DNA): TGCAGTACGTCTAGCGGAATGGGGAAAAACATTCAGTACTTC. As protein: CSTSSGMGKNIQYF.

In its sample, this clonotype was seen once. This chain uses TRBV7-2 with TRBJ2-1, with 12 bases fitting TRBD2. The germline gives CDR1 SGHTA, CDR2 FQGNSA. The CDR3 covers 17 residues. V gave up 2 bases and J gave up 6 bases; unmatched junction bases: 8. CDR3 sequence reads: CASSLRLAGAGLNEQFF. CDR3 sequence (DNA): TGTGCCAGCAGCTTAAGACTAGCGGGGGCCGGCCTCAATGAGCAGTTCTTC.

V and J are TRBV7-2 and TRBJ1-2, with D maybe TRBD1 (5 bases). CDR1 is SGHTA and CDR2 is FQGNSA in the germline V gene. This CDR3 has 14 residues. Trimming stripped 1 base from V and 7 bases from J, with 13 bases between. DNA for the CDR3: TGTGCCAGCAGCTTAGTCGCAGAAAGGGGTGGCTACACCTTC. This translates into CASSLVAERGGYTF.

V and J are TRBV12-3 or TRBV12-4 and TRBJ2-1; no reliable D call. The CDR3 covers 13 residues. The germline V and J ends were trimmed by 6 bases and 5 bases, with 11 bases remaining between them. The CDR3 region is CASRRTVDNEQFF. The CDR3 coding sequence is TGTGCCAGCAGAAGGACGGTCGACAATGAGCAGTTCTTC.

The chain joins TRBV10-3 to TRBJ2-5; 12 positions match TRBD2. The end of the DNA aligns better with TRBJ2-7, so the J call may be wrong. This CDR3 is built from 15 residues. Germline V gene sequence: CDR1 ENHRY, CDR2 SYGVKD. CDR3 loop: CAITNRTSGTHEQYF. The CDR3 DNA reads TGTGCCATCACCAATAGGACTAGCGGGACCCACGAGCAGTACTTC.

The rearrangement uses TRBV27 and TRBJ2-1, with a possible D match to TRBD2 (6 bases). V lost 5 bases and J 14 bases, leaving 25 bases between the germline ends. Looked up from germline, CDR1 is MNHEY and CDR2 is SMNVEV (reference sequence). CDR3 length: 15 residues. CDR3 sequence (DNA): TGTGCCAGCAGTCGCCTCCGCGAATGGGAGCGGGTCAAGTTCTTC. Translated: CASSRLREWERVKFF.

In this sample, this clonotype turned up a few times. The V call is TRBV29-1, the J call TRBJ2-1, with TRBD1 identical over 8 bases. The junction had 6 bases not matched to a gene; V was cut back by 4 bases and J by 1 base. Germline CDR1 reads SQVTM; CDR2 reads ANQGSEA. The CDR3 has 15 residues. The CDR3 DNA is TGCAGCGTTGGACAGGGGCTTCTATCCTACAATGAGCAGTTCTTC. Amino acids: CSVGQGLLSYNEQFF.

Remarks on this clonotype: The junction does not match germline at one end; this may be a read error. V usage is TRBV7-3 and J usage is TRBJ1-1, with D perhaps matching TRBD1 (5 bases). Germline values: CDR1 SGHTA, CDR2 FQGTGA. CDR3 length: 15 residues. The CDR3 sequence: CASSLAAGMNTGAFF. The CDR3 DNA is TGTGCCAGCAGCTTAGCGGCAGGGATGAACACTGGAGCTTTCTTT.

This chain uses TRBV25-1 with TRBJ2-1, with D possibly matching TRBD1 (5 bases). CDR3 size: 14 residues. V dropped 5 bases and J dropped 0 bases, with 8 bases sitting between them. Germline V gene data show CDR1 as MGHDK and CDR2 as SYGVNS. The CDR3 DNA is TGTGCCAGCAGTCGGACACGCTCCTACAATGAGCAGTTCTTC. Residues: CASSRTRSYNEQFF.

V is TRBV29-1 and J is TRBJ2-1, with 7 bases matching TRBD1. The germline gives CDR1 SQVTM, CDR2 ANQGSEA. The ends lost 3 bases at V and 4 bases at J; junction bases unmatched: 6. CDR3 length equals 14 residues. In DNA, the CDR3 is TGCAGCGTTGAGACAGGGCCGCCTTACAATGAGCAGTTCTTC. Amino acid sequence: CSVETGPPYNEQFF.

The genes are TRBV9 and TRBJ1-2; D may be TRBD1 (6 bases). Trimming removed 3 bases at V and 8 bases at J, with 17 bases between. The CDR3 consists of 14 residues. The germline CDR1 and CDR2 sequences are SGDLS and YYNGEE. The CDR3 is CASSAHSGAGGYTF. In DNA, the CDR3 is TGTGCCAGCAGCGCCCATTCGGGGGCGGGAGGCTACACCTTC.

Only one count was recorded for this clonotype. The rearrangement links TRBV12-3 or TRBV12-4 to TRBJ2-5; TRBD2 matches 9 bases. The CDR3 loop spans 13 amino acids. The V gene end was trimmed by 6 bases and the J gene end by 4 bases; junction bases not matched to a gene: 3. The CDR3 loop is CASRDSGRETQYF. CDR3 in DNA: TGTGCCAGCAGGGATAGCGGGAGAGAGACCCAGTACTTC.

V gene TRBV12-3 or TRBV12-4 combines with J gene TRBJ2-5; 12 nucleotides align to TRBD2. The CDR3 is made up of 17 amino acids. J lost 2 bases, V lost 1 base, and 5 bases had no gene match. CDR3: CASSLGSTSGGQETQYF. The CDR3, as DNA: TGTGCCAGCAGTTTAGGATCTACTAGCGGGGGGCAAGAGACCCAGTACTTC.

This clonotype showed up just a few times. A much bigger clone sits one base away, suggesting this may be a read error. V gene TRBV12-3 or TRBV12-4 combines with J gene TRBJ1-1; no clear D gene. Trimming took 6 bases from V and 2 from J, leaving 4 bases between them. The CDR3 covers 11 residues. CDR3 sequence (DNA): TGTGCCAGCAGCGGAAACACTGAAGCTTTCTTT. Protein sequence: CASSGNTEAFF.

Points on this clonotype: One end of the junction fails to match germline, which may point to a read error. The chain links TRBV7-7 to TRBJ2-5; 10 bases are shared with TRBD1. This CDR3 region has 14 residues. In germline, CDR1 is SSHAT, CDR2 FNYEAQ (reference sequence). CDR3 loop: CASTPGQGRETQYF. The CDR3 DNA reads as TGTGCTAGCACCCCGGGACAGGGGAGGGAGACCCAGTACTTC. The complete variable domain, with remaining parts taken from reference TRBV7-7 and TRBJ2-5, reads GAGVSQSPRYKVTKRGQDVTLRCDPISSHATLYWYQQALGQGPEFLTYFNYEAQPDKSGLPSDRFSAERPEGSISTLTIQRTEQRDSAMYRCASTPGQGRETQYFGPGTRLLVL.

This sequence joins TRBV9 and TRBJ2-2, with D hard to call. The V gene's germline CDR1 is SGDLS and CDR2 YYNGEE. The CDR3 is 14 residues long. V lost 3 bases and J 2 bases, leaving 8 bases between the germline ends. The CDR3 here is CASSGSKNTGELFF. The CDR3 DNA follows: TGTGCCAGCAGCGGGTCGAAAAACACCGGGGAGCTGTTTTTT.

The gene calls are TRBV5-6 and TRBJ2-7, with TRBD2 matching 10 bases. Germline V gives CDR1 SGHDT, CDR2 YYEEEE. Trimming took 1 base from V and 2 from J; bases not matched to a gene: 6. CDR3 size: 16 residues. In DNA form, the CDR3 reads TGTGCCAGCAGCTTGTTCCTAGCGGGAGAGCCCTACGAGCAGTACTTC. Translating it yields CASSLFLAGEPYEQYF.

The chain combines TRBV5-1 with TRBJ2-7; a possible D gene is TRBD2 (6 bases). Between the trimmed V and J ends, which lost 7 bases and 0 bases, there was a span of 14 bases. CDR3 length equals 14 residues. Germline V gene lookup returns CDR1 SGHRS and CDR2 YFSETQ. CDR3 nucleotides: TGCGCCAGCTTCGGGACTCCTGACTCCTACGAGCAGTACTTC. Translating gives CASFGTPDSYEQYF.

This clonotype was found a few times. The chain combines TRBV5-1 with TRBJ2-5, with TRBD1 identical over 10 bases. The V gene end was trimmed by 2 bases and the J gene end by 3 bases; junction bases not matched to a gene: 4. Germline CDR1 SGHRS, CDR2 YFSETQ. The length of the CDR3 is 15 residues. The CDR3 DNA reads TGCGCCAGCAGCTTATCCGGGACAGGGGAAGAGACCCAGTACTTC. Encoded protein: CASSLSGTGEETQYF.

The chain employs TRBV9 and TRBJ2-7, with D unresolved. V was trimmed by 0 bases and J by 0 bases, leaving 10 bases between them. The CDR3 length is 15 residues. Germline assignment: CDR1 SGDLS and CDR2 YYNGEE. CDR3 DNA: TGTGCCAGCAGCGTAGGCAACACCGGCTCCTACGAGCAGTACTTC. Encoded protein: CASSVGNTGSYEQYF.

This clonotype has just a few counts. The V and J genes are TRBV20-1 and TRBJ2-1; 8 bases map to TRBD2. This CDR3 has 14 residues. CDR1 is DFQATT and CDR2 is SNEGSKA in the germline V gene (reference sequence). Germline trimming cut 2 bases from V and 2 bases from J; bases unmatched to any gene: 2. Here the CDR3 DNA reads TGCAGTGCTAGATCCGGGGGGGCCTACAATGAGCAGTTCTTC. Protein sequence: CSARSGGAYNEQFF.

This CDR3 is CASRQDRGHGYTF. CDR3 DNA sequence: TGTGCCAGCAGACAGGACAGGGGGCATGGCTACACCTTC. The chain combines TRBV6-5 with TRBJ1-2, with 11 bases identical to TRBD1. There are 13 residues in the CDR3. Germline V gene lookup returns CDR1 MNHEY and CDR2 SVGAGI. The J segment lost 6 bases and the V segment lost 6 bases, leaving 3 bases of the junction unmatched.